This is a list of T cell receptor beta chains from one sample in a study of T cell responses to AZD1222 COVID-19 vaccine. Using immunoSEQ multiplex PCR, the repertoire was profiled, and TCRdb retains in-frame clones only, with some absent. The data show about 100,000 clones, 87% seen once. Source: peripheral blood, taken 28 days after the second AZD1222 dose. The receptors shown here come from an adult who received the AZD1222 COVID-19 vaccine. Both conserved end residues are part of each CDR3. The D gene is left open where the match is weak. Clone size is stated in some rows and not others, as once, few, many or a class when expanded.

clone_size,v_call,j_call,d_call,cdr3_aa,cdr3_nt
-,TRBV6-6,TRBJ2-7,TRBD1,CASSQPDRAEQYF,TGTGCCAGCAGTCAGCCCGACAGGGCCGAGCAGTACTTC
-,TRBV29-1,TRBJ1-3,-,CSVGGSYSGNTIYF,TGCAGCGTTGGGGGATCATACTCTGGAAACACCATATATTTT
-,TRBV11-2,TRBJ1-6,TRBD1,CASSLEAGGWNSPLHF,TGTGCCAGCAGCTTAGAGGCAGGGGGCTGGAATTCACCCCTCCACTTT
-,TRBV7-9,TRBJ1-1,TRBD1,CASSLVQTGGNTEAFF,TGTGCCAGCAGCCTCGTTCAGACAGGGGGAAACACTGAAGCTTTCTTT
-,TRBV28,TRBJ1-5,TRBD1,CASRDLQGAGNQPQHF,TGTGCCAGCAGGGACTTACAGGGGGCGGGCAATCAGCCCCAGCATTTT
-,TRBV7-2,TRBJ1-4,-,CASSATGVPNEKLFF,TGTGCCAGCAGCGCGACAGGAGTACCTAATGAAAAACTGTTTTTT
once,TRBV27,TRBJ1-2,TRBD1,CASTIPGQGGYTF,TGTGCCAGCACTATACCGGGACAGGGAGGCTACACCTTC
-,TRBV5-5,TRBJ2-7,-,CANSLGVGRSSYEQYF,TGTGCCAACAGCTTAGGGGTAGGCCGGAGCTCCTACGAGCAGTACTTC
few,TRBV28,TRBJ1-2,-,CASSLLYGAGGYTF,TGTGCCAGCAGTTTATTGTATGGGGCTGGAGGCTACACCTTC
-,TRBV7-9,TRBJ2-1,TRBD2,CASSFAGGAYNEQFF,TGTGCCAGCAGCTTCGCCGGGGGGGCCTACAATGAGCAGTTCTTC
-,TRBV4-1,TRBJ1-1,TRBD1,CASSRDRGTNTEAFF,TGCGCCAGCAGCCGGGACAGGGGGACAAACACTGAAGCTTTCTTT
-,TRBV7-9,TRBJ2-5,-,CASSPGHLGETQYF,TGTGCCAGCAGCCCCGGACATTTAGGCGAGACCCAGTACTTC
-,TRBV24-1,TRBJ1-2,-,CATSDLDWGGYTF,TGTGCCACCAGTGATTTGGACTGGGGTGGCTACACCTTC
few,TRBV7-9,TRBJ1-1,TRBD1,CASSLAQGGFTEAFF,TGTGCCAGCAGCTTAGCGCAGGGGGGTTTCACTGAAGCTTTCTTT
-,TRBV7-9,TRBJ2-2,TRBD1,CASSPGQGPVPRQLFF,TGTGCCAGCAGCCCCGGACAGGGACCAGTCCCCCGGCAGCTGTTTTTT
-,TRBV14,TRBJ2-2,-,CASSQDSWDSYTGELFF,TGTGCCAGCAGCCAAGATTCTTGGGACTCCTACACCGGGGAGCTGTTTTTT
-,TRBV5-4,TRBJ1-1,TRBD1,CASSLGQGEMNTEAFF,TGTGCCAGCAGCTTGGGACAGGGGGAAATGAACACTGAAGCTTTCTTT
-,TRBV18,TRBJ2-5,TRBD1,CASFRGQQETQYF,TGTGCCAGCTTCCGGGGACAGCAAGAGACCCAGTACTTC
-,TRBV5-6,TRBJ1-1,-,CASSLFASTEAFF,TGTGCCAGCAGCTTGTTCGCTAGCACTGAAGCTTTCTTT
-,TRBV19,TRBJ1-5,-,CASSIMVAGPRQPQHF,TGTGCCAGTAGTATCATGGTAGCGGGACCAAGGCAGCCCCAGCATTTT
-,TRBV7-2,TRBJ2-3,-,CASSSRAEGGTQYF,TGTGCCAGCAGCTCCCGGGCGGAAGGCGGTACGCAGTATTTT
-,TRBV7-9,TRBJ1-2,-,CASSLDLGPYGYTF,TGTGCCAGCAGCTTAGATTTGGGCCCCTATGGCTACACCTTC
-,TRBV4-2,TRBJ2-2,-,CASSQESGALTGELFF,TGTGCCAGCAGCCAAGAATCAGGGGCCCTCACCGGGGAGCTGTTTTTT
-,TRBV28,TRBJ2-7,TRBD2,CASSYPRGVSSYEQYF,TGTGCCAGCAGTTATCCCCGGGGGGTGAGCTCCTACGAGCAGTACTTC
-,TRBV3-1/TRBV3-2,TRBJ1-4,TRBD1,CASSSRDRGPEKLFF,TGTGCCAGCAGCTCACGGGACAGGGGGCCTGAAAAACTGTTTTTT
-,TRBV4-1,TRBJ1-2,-,CASSQEGSLYGYTF,TGCGCCAGCAGCCAAGAAGGGAGCCTCTATGGCTACACCTTC
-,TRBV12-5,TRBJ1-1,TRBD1,CASGLKTGQHIEAFF,TGTGCTAGTGGTTTGAAAACGGGACAGCATATTGAAGCTTTCTTT
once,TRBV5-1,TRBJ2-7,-,CASCPTSAGRREQYF,TGCGCCAGCTGTCCTACCTCAGCAGGGAGACGCGAGCAGTACTTC
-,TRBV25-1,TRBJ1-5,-,CASSEWGSNQPQHF,TGTGCCAGCAGTGAATGGGGGAGCAATCAGCCCCAGCATTTT
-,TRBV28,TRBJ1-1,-,CASSLSSGGGGPREGMEAFF,TGTGCCAGCAGTTTATCATCGGGGGGTGGAGGACCCCGGGAAGGGATGGAAGCTTTCTTT
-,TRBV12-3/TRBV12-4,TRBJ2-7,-,CASSHGHAEQYF,TGTGCCAGCAGCCATGGACACGCCGAGCAGTACTTC
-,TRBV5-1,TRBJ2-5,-,CASSLAGWYQETQYF,TGCGCCAGCAGCTTGGCGGGCTGGTACCAAGAGACCCAGTACTTC
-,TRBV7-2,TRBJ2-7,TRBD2,CASSLASGGAYEQYF,TGTGCCAGCAGCTTAGCAAGCGGGGGGGCCTACGAGCAGTACTTC
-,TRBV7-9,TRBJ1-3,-,CASSPPPTLSGNTIYF,TGTGCCAGCAGCCCCCCGCCGACCTTATCCGGAAACACCATATATTTT
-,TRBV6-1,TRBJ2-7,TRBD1,CASSADRNRVGFYEQYF,TGTGCCAGCAGTGCGGACAGGAATCGCGTTGGATTCTACGAGCAGTACTTC
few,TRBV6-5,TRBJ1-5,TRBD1,CASDRANQPQHF,TGTGCCAGCGACAGGGCGAATCAGCCCCAGCATTTT
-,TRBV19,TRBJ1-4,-,CASSPAGWTTNEKLFF,TGTGCCAGTAGTCCGGCTGGGTGGACAACTAATGAAAAACTGTTTTTT
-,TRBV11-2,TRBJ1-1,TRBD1,CASSSTGVNTEAFF,TGTGCCAGCAGCAGTACAGGGGTGAACACTGAAGCTTTCTTT
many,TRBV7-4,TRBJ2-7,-,CASSLERQTYEQYF,TGTGCCAGCAGCTTAGAAAGACAGACCTACGAGCAGTACTTC
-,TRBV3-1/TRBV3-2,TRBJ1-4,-,CASSHTEGYEKLFF,TGTGCCAGCAGCCACACCGAAGGATATGAAAAACTGTTTTTT